The 14 T cell receptor beta chains below were found in one sample sequenced in a study of T cell responses to AZD1222 COVID-19 vaccine. This table comes from immunoSEQ multiplex PCR, and its TCRdb copy is limited to in-frame clones, with some not included. Seen here are roughly 140,000 clones, approximately 92% observed once, and the top ten hold about 3.3%. The sequencing used peripheral blood, collected 28 days after the second AZD1222 dose. Source of these receptors: an adult who received the AZD1222 COVID-19 vaccine.

V and J are TRBV27 and TRBJ1-5; D gene uncertain. The length of the CDR3 is 12 residues. Germline assignment: CDR1 MNHEY and CDR2 SMNVEV (reference sequence). V shed 3 bases and J shed 6 bases, with 6 bases lying between them. This CDR3 reads CASSFPGQPQHF. In nucleotides, the CDR3 is TGTGCCAGCAGTTTTCCAGGTCAGCCCCAGCATTTT.

V gene TRBV3-1 (or the pseudogene TRBV3-2) combines with J gene TRBJ1-5; TRBD1 matches 9 bases. The V segment lost 0 bases and the J segment 6 bases; nucleotides outside the gene matches: 3. Germline V lookup: CDR1 LGHDT, CDR2 YNNKEL (reference sequence). This CDR3 contains 15 residues. CDR3 sequence: CASSQDWTGAQPQHF. The CDR3, as DNA: TGTGCCAGCAGCCAAGATTGGACAGGGGCTCAGCCCCAGCATTTT.

V gene TRBV28 combines with J gene TRBJ1-1, with TRBD1 matching over 10 bases. This CDR3 has 15 amino acids. The V gene's germline CDR1 is MDHEN and CDR2 SYDVKM. Unmatched junction bases numbered 13, after V lost 5 bases and J lost 10 bases. In nucleotides, the CDR3 is TGTGCCAGCAGTCGTCCCGGGACAGGGGCATTAAGAGCTTTCTTT. This translates into CASSRPGTGALRAFF.

The rearrangement uses TRBV27 and TRBJ2-2; TRBD1 matches 9 bases. The CDR3 runs 14 residues. V shed 10 bases and J 6 bases; nucleotides not matched to a gene: 9. The germline V gene has CDR1 MNHEY and CDR2 SMNVEV (reference sequence). CDR3 nucleotide sequence: TGTGCCACCCGGGACAGGGAGGTTCCCGGGGAGCTGTTTTTT. This translates into CATRDREVPGELFF.

The V and J genes are TRBV4-2 and TRBJ2-7; D might be TRBD2 (6 bases). The CDR3 runs 14 residues. V shed 4 bases and J shed 2 bases, with 12 bases lying between them. Germline V CDR1 and CDR2: LGHNA, YNFKEQ. This CDR3 is CASSPLGGTYEQYF. CDR3 DNA: TGTGCCAGCAGCCCACTCGGGGGAACCTACGAGCAGTACTTC.

The CDR3 region has the DNA TGTGCCAGCAGTGCACCGGGACAGAGTAGTTCACCCCTCCACTTT. Its protein is CASSAPGQSSSPLHF. V gene TRBV6-6 combines with J gene TRBJ1-6, with 7 bases aligning to TRBD1. In germline, CDR1 is MNHNY, CDR2 SVGAGI (reference sequence). J gave up 9 bases and V 5 bases, and 10 bases lay outside the gene matches. This CDR3 region has 15 residues.

The V call is TRBV4-2, the J call TRBJ2-7, with D perhaps TRBD2 (6 bases). Germline loops: CDR1 LGHNA, CDR2 YNFKEQ. V was pared by 4 bases and J by 4 bases, with 14 bases between. This CDR3 has 14 residues. The CDR3 bases are TGTGCCAGCAGCCCGTCGGGAGTCTCGTACGAGCAGTACTTC. This codes for CASSPSGVSYEQYF.

The rearrangement joins TRBV18 to TRBJ1-2; D not certain. Trimming removed 0 bases from V and 5 bases from J, with 13 bases in between. The CDR3 is made up of 15 amino acids. Germline CDR1 and CDR2: KGHSH and LQKENI. For the CDR3, the DNA is TGTGCCAGCTCACCACCCGTCCCTCTTTGGTATGGCTACACCTTC. Translation gives CASSPPVPLWYGYTF.

The J gene is TRBJ1-5, the V gene TRBV27; 10 positions agree with TRBD1. Germline CDR1 is MNHEY and CDR2 is SMNVEV (reference sequence). CDR3 length equals 16 residues. Trimming took 7 bases from V and 3 from J; bases not matched to a gene: 9. The CDR3, as DNA: TGTGCCAGCACCCCCGGGACAGGGGTTTTCAATCAGCCCCAGCATTTT. This sequence encodes CASTPGTGVFNQPQHF.

This clone occurred once. J is TRBJ2-2 and V is TRBV19, with D possibly TRBD2 on 5 matching bases. Per the germline V gene, CDR1 is LNHDA and CDR2 is SQIVND (reference sequence). V was pared by 7 bases and J by 1 base, with 13 bases between. CDR3 length: 15 residues. CDR3 sequence (DNA): TGTGCCAGTACCCCTGGGAGTTGGAACACCGGGGAGCTGTTTTTT. Encoded protein: CASTPGSWNTGELFF.

The chain employs TRBV10-2 and TRBJ2-7; 13 bases are a match to TRBD2. CDR1 is WSHSY and CDR2 is SAAADI in the germline V gene. With 7 bases clipped from V and 4 bases from J, the junction kept 7 bases outside the gene matches. The CDR3 has 15 residues. The CDR3 DNA sequence: TGCGCCAGCACGTTCGGGACTAGCGGGACGTACGAGCAGTACTTC. Translation: CASTFGTSGTYEQYF.

This chain uses TRBV19 with TRBJ1-5; 9 bases agree with TRBD1. Losses at the gene ends were 7 bases for V and 9 bases for J; bases not matched to a gene: 4. The length of the CDR3 is 12 residues. Germline V gene sequence: CDR1 LNHDA, CDR2 SQIVND (reference sequence). CDR3 sequence reads: CASTTGGLPQHF. For the CDR3, the DNA is TGTGCCAGTACTACAGGGGGCCTGCCCCAGCATTTT.

The count of this clone is one. The chain joins TRBV24-1 to TRBJ2-1; D call uncertain. Between the trimmed V and J ends, which lost 1 base and 9 bases, there was a span of 9 bases. CDR1 KGHDR and CDR2 SFDVKD come from the germline V gene. The CDR3 has 13 amino acids. CDR3 sequence reads: CATSDFSGGEQFF. The CDR3 DNA follows: TGTGCCACCAGTGATTTTTCCGGCGGTGAGCAGTTCTTC.

This chain uses TRBV6-2 or TRBV6-3 with TRBJ2-2; perhaps TRBD2 as D (5 bases). Germline lookup yields CDR1 MNHEY and CDR2 SVGEGT. The V end lost 3 bases, the J end lost 7 bases, and 18 bases lay between the germline ends. The CDR3 length is 16 residues. This CDR3 is CASSYPVELVIGELFF. CDR3 sequence (DNA): TGTGCCAGCAGTTATCCCGTCGAACTAGTGATCGGGGAGCTGTTTTTT.